This entry lists 20 T cell receptor beta chains sequenced from one sample in a study of CD8 T cells in ankylosing spondylitis. TCRdb re-derived calls from the 5' RACE reads in MiXCR, one entry per CDR3 protein. The sample holds about 150,000 distinct CDR3 sequences; about 42% are singletons and the top ten take 13% to 15%. The sample taken for sequencing was synovial fluid, either unsorted or a sorted T cell fraction (not recorded which). All receptors derive from a male donor with ankylosing spondylitis.

This clonotype was seen a handful of times. The chain couples TRBV29-1 to TRBJ1-1; tentative D call: TRBD1 (5 bases). CDR3 size: 12 residues. Trimming left V 7 bases short and J 0 bases short, with 9 bases between. Per the germline V gene, CDR1 is SQVTM and CDR2 is ANQGSEA. CDR3 sequence (DNA): TGCAGCGGACGGGGCTTGAACACTGAAGCTTTCTTT. This encodes CSGRGLNTEAFF.

The rearrangement links TRBV6-5 to TRBJ2-1; D is unresolved. The ends were cut back, 5 bases at V and 4 bases at J, with 6 bases in the middle. This CDR3 contains 12 residues. Per the germline V gene, CDR1 is MNHEY and CDR2 is SVGAGI. The CDR3 sequence: CASSKEYNEQFF. The CDR3 coding sequence is TGTGCCAGCAGTAAGGAATACAATGAGCAGTTCTTC.

This clonotype was seen only a few times. The chain joins TRBV12-3 or TRBV12-4 to TRBJ1-1, with D possibly TRBD1 on 5 matching bases. The CDR3 sequence is 17 residues long. V was pared by 5 bases and J by 3 bases, with 22 bases between. Here the CDR3 reads CASSPGPPRGWYTEAFF. As DNA, the CDR3 is TGTGCCAGCAGTCCCGGACCTCCGAGGGGATGGTACACTGAAGCTTTCTTT.

The J gene is TRBJ1-4, the V gene TRBV3-1; D gene unclear. Germline V gene data show CDR1 as LGHDT and CDR2 as YNNKEL (reference sequence). Trimming took 5 bases from V and 0 from J, leaving 7 bases between them. This CDR3 has 14 amino acids. The CDR3 DNA follows: TGTGCCAGCAGCTCGACTGCAACTAATGAAAAACTGTTTTTT. Protein: CASSSTATNEKLFF. Full variable domain (missing parts from reference TRBV3-1 and TRBJ1-4): DTAVSQTPKYLVTQMGNDKSIKCEQNLGHDTMYWYKQDSKKFLKIMFSYNNKELIINETVPNRFSPKSPDKAHLNLHINSLELGDSAVYFCASSSTATNEKLFFGSGTQLSVL.

The CDR3: CASSLVAETGANVLTF. CDR3 bases: TGTGCCAGCAGTTTAGTTGCAGAAACTGGGGCCAACGTCCTGACTTTC. The rearrangement joins TRBV28 to TRBJ2-6, with D unresolved. Between the trimmed V and J ends, which lost 2 bases and 2 bases, there was a span of 10 bases. CDR1 and CDR2 (germline): MDHEN, SYDVKM. The CDR3 consists of 16 residues.

This rearrangement joins TRBV5-1 to TRBJ2-1, with 10 positions matching TRBD1. The CDR3 is made up of 23 amino acids. V was pared by 2 bases and J by 12 bases, with 35 bases of the junction left unmatched. Germline V gene data show CDR1 as SGHRS and CDR2 as YFSETQ. CDR3 protein: CASSLGTGELLPALYPPPWGQFF. The CDR3 nucleotides are TGCGCCAGCAGCTTAGGGACAGGGGAGCTGCTACCAGCTTTATACCCCCCGCCTTGGGGGCAGTTCTTC.

The count of this clonotype is one. The chain combines TRBV12-3 or TRBV12-4 with TRBJ2-1, with a weak D call TRBD2 (6 bases). CDR3 size: 17 residues. Trimming took 5 bases from V and 0 from J, leaving 17 bases between them. CDR3 residues: CASSPHPLAPSYNEQFF. The CDR3 bases are TGTGCCAGCAGTCCCCATCCTCTAGCGCCCTCCTACAATGAGCAGTTCTTC.

For the CDR3, the DNA is TGTGCCAGCTCACCAAGGGACCGGGCCAAAAACATTCAGTACTTC. This encodes CASSPRDRAKNIQYF. This sequence joins TRBV18 and TRBJ2-4; D might be TRBD1 or TRBD2, each matching 5 bases. Per the germline V gene, CDR1 is KGHSH and CDR2 is LQKENI. Trimming shortened V by 2 bases and J by 1 base, and 9 bases separated the two germline ends. CDR3 length equals 15 residues. Looking up the rest from reference TRBV18 and TRBJ2-4 gives the full variable domain: NAGVMQNPRHLVRRRGQEARLRCSPMKGHSHVYWYRQLPEEGLKFMVYLQKENIIDESGMPKERFSAEFPKEGPSILRIQQVVRGDSAAYFCASSPRDRAKNIQYFGAGTRLSVL.

The rearrangement links TRBV7-6 to TRBJ1-1; D remains unclear. The CDR3 extends over 17 amino acids. The V and J ends lost 2 bases and 1 base respectively, with 17 bases between them. Per the germline V gene, CDR1 is SGHVS and CDR2 is FNYEAQ. The CDR3 nucleotides read TGTGCCAGCAGCTTAAGAGAGGTTTTGATTTCGAACACTGAAGCTTTCTTT. As protein: CASSLREVLISNTEAFF. The whole variable domain, remainder taken from reference TRBV7-6 and TRBJ1-1, is GAGVSQSPRYKVTKRGQDVALRCDPISGHVSLYWYRQALGQGPEFLTYFNYEAQQDKSGLPNDRFSAERPEGSISTLTIQRTEQRDSAMYRCASSLREVLISNTEAFFGQGTRLTVV.

The table lists this clonotype with a few counts. V usage is TRBV3-1 and J usage is TRBJ1-3, with D unresolved. This CDR3 has 15 amino acids. Trimming cost V 1 base and J 0 bases, with 7 bases left between them. The V gene's germline CDR1 is LGHDT and CDR2 YNNKEL (reference sequence). The CDR3 nucleotides are TGTGCCAGCAGCCAAGCGGGGAGCTCTGGAAACACCATATATTTT. As protein: CASSQAGSSGNTIYF.

Relative to its sample, this clonotype is large. The genes are TRBV18 and TRBJ2-5; 7 nucleotides align to TRBD2. Germline loops: CDR1 KGHSH, CDR2 LQKENI. J gave up 3 bases and V 0 bases, and 13 bases lay outside the gene matches. The CDR3 runs to 18 residues. DNA of the CDR3: TGTGCCAGCTCACCACCGGTACCTGGCGGGAGATCGGAAGAGACCCAGTACTTC. Translating gives CASSPPVPGGRSEETQYF.

This clonotype was recorded at least ten times. The rearrangement joins TRBV27 to TRBJ1-4, with D possibly being TRBD1 (5 bases). The CDR3 contains 14 residues. Trimming took off 5 bases at V and 7 bases at J, with 14 bases between the two ends. CDR1 is MNHEY, CDR2 SMNVEV, per germline (reference sequence). The CDR3 nucleotides are TGTGCCAGCAGTCCTAATGGGGGTAGTGAAAAACTGTTTTTT. Translating it yields CASSPNGGSEKLFF.

This clonotype has only a few counts. The chain carries TRBV2 and TRBJ2-7; D is uncertain. There are 17 residues in the CDR3. CDR1 and CDR2 (germline): SNHLY, FYNNEI. V dropped 0 bases and J dropped 4 bases, with 19 bases sitting between them. CDR3 sequence (DNA): TGTGCCAGCAGTGAAGCACGACTGGTCCGGACCCTTTACGAGCAGTACTTC. This codes for CASSEARLVRTLYEQYF. Full variable domain (remainder filled in from reference TRBV2 and TRBJ2-7): EPEVTQTPSHQVTQMGQEVILRCVPISNHLYFYWYRQILGQKVEFLVSFYNNEISEKSEIFDDQFSVERPDGSNFTLKIRSTKLEDSAMYFCASSEARLVRTLYEQYFGPGTRLTVT.

The genes are TRBV29-1 and TRBJ1-1; D is possibly TRBD1 (5 bases). Per the germline V gene, CDR1 is SQVTM and CDR2 is ANQGSEA. Trimming stripped 5 bases from V and 11 bases from J, with 18 bases between. The CDR3 covers 12 residues. The CDR3 sequence is CSVSNGGWRAFF. Here the CDR3 DNA reads TGCAGCGTTAGCAATGGGGGTTGGCGGGCTTTCTTT.

The chain has TRBV6-1 and TRBJ2-3, with D tentatively TRBD2 (5 bases). Trimming left V 0 bases short and J 0 bases short, with 7 bases between. This CDR3 has 15 residues. Looked up from germline, CDR1 is MNHNS and CDR2 is SASEGT. DNA of the CDR3: TGTGCCAGCAGTGAAGCGGAGGATAGCACAGATACGCAGTATTTT. Translation: CASSEAEDSTDTQYF.

The chain links TRBV9 to TRBJ2-3; 9 nucleotides match TRBD2. This CDR3 region has 17 residues. CDR1 and CDR2 (germline): SGDLS, YYNGEE. The V segment lost 0 bases and the J segment 0 bases; nucleotides outside the gene matches: 5. The CDR3 region is CASSVGVAGVSTDTQYF. CDR3 nucleotides: TGTGCCAGCAGCGTAGGGGTAGCGGGGGTGAGCACAGATACGCAGTATTTT. The full variable domain, its missing parts supplied by reference TRBV9 and TRBJ2-3, is DSGVTQTPKHLITATGQRVTLRCSPRSGDLSVYWYQQSLDQGLQFLIQYYNGEERAKGNILERFSAQQFPDLHSELNLSSLELGDSALYFCASSVGVAGVSTDTQYFGPGTRLTVL.

A few counts support this clonotype. The rearrangement joins TRBV29-1 to TRBJ2-1, with D possibly matching TRBD2 (6 bases). The CDR3 spans 14 residues. The germline CDR1 and CDR2 sequences are SQVTM and ANQGSEA. The germline V and J ends were trimmed by 4 bases and 1 base, with 11 bases remaining between them. CDR3 in amino acids: CSVGGGNSYNEQFF. As DNA, the CDR3 is TGCAGCGTTGGGGGCGGGAATTCCTACAATGAGCAGTTCTTC.

This clonotype was seen more than once but under ten times. The J gene is TRBJ2-1, the V gene TRBV10-3; 8 bases are a match to TRBD2. The germline gives CDR1 ENHRY, CDR2 SYGVKD. The CDR3 runs 16 residues. With V trimmed by 4 bases and J by 5 bases, 10 bases remained unmatched. The CDR3 spells CAISARRAGVHNEQFF. The CDR3 bases are TGTGCCATCAGTGCGCGGCGAGCGGGAGTACACAATGAGCAGTTCTTC.

This clonotype was seen more than once but under ten times. This chain links TRBV12-3 or TRBV12-4 with TRBJ1-1; D uncertain. Trimming cost V 0 bases and J 8 bases, with 10 bases left between them. There are 13 residues in the CDR3. CDR3 sequence: CASSLAFGREAFF. The CDR3, as DNA: TGTGCCAGCAGTTTAGCGTTCGGCAGGGAAGCTTTCTTT.

This chain connects TRBV28 to TRBJ1-3; D might be TRBD1 (6 bases). V was cut by 6 bases and J by 0 bases, with 15 bases left in between. CDR3 length equals 16 residues. Looked up from germline, CDR1 is MDHEN and CDR2 is SYDVKM. The CDR3 region is CASSAEQGISGNTIYF. The CDR3 region has the DNA TGTGCCAGCAGCGCAGAACAGGGCATCTCTGGAAACACCATATATTTT.